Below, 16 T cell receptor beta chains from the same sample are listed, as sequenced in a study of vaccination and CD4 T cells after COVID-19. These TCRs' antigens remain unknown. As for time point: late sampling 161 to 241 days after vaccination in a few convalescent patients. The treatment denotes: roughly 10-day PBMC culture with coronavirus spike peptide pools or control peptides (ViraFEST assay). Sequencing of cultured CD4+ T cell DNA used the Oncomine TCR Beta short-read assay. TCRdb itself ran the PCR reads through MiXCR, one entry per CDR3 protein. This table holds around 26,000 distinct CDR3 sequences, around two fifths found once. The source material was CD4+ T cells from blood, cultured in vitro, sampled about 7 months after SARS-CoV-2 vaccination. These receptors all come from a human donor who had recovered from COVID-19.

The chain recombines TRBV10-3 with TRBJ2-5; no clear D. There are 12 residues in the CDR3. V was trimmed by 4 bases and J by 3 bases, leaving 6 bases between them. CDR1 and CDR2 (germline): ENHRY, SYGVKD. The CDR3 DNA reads TGTGCCATCAGTGCGGCAGAAGAGACCCAGTACTTC. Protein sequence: CAISAAEETQYF.

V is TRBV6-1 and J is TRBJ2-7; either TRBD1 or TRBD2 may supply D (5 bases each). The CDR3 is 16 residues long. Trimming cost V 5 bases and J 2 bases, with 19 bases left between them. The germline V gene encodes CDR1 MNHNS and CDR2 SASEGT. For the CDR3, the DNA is TGTGCCAGCAGTCCTACCTTGGGGGTCGGGACCTACGAGCAGTACTTC. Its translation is CASSPTLGVGTYEQYF.

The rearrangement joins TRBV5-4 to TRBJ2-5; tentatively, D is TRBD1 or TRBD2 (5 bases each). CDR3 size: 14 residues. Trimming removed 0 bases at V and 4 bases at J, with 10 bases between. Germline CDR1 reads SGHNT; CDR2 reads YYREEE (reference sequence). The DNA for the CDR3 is TGTGCCAGCAGCTTGGAGGGACCAGGAGAGACCCAGTACTTC. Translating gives CASSLEGPGETQYF.

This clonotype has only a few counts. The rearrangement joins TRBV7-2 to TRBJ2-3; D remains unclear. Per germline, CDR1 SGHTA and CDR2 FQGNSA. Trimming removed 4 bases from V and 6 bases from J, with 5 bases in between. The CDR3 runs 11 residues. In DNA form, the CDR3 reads TGTGCCAGCAGCTCCTTTGATACGCAGTATTTT. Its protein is CASSSFDTQYF.

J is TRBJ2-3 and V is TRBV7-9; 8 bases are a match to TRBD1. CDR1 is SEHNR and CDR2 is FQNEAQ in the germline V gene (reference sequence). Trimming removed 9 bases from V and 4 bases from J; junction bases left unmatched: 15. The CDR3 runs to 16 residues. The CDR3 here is CASRGRGLMHADTQYF. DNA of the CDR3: TGTGCCAGTAGGGGCAGGGGGCTGATGCACGCAGATACGCAGTATTTT. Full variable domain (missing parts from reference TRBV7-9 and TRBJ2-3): DTGVSQNPRHKITKRGQNVTFRCDPISEHNRLYWYRQTLGQGPEFLTYFQNEAQLEKSRLLSDRFSAERPKGSFSTLEIQRTEQGDSAMYLCASRGRGLMHADTQYFGPGTRLTVL.

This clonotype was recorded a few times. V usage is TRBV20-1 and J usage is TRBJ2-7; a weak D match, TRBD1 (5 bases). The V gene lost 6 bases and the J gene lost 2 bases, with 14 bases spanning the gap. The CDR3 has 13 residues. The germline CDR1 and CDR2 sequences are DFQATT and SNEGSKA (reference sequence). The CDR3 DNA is TGCAGTGCCCCAGTAGGGGTAACCTACGAGCAGTACTTC. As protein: CSAPVGVTYEQYF.

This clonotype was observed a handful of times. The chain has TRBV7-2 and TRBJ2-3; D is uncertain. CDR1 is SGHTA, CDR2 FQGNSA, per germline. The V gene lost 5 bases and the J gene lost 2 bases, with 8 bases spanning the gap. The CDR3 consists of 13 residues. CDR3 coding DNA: TGTGCCAGCAGCGCGACTCACACAGATACGCAGTATTTT. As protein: CASSATHTDTQYF.

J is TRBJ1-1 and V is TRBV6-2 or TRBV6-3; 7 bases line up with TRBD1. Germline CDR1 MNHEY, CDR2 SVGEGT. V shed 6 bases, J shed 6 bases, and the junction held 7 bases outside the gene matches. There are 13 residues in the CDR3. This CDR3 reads CASRQTGQAEAFF. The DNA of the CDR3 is TGTGCCAGCAGACAGACAGGGCAGGCTGAAGCTTTCTTT.

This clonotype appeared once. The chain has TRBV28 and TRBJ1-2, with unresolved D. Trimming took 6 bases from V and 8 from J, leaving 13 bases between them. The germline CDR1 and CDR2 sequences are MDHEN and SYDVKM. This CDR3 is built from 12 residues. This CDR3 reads CASSQPRWGYTF. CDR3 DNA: TGTGCCAGCAGCCAGCCAAGGTGGGGCTACACCTTC.

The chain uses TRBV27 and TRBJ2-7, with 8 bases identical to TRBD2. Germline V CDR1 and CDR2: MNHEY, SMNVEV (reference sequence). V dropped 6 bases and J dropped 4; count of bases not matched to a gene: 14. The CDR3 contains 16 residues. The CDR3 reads CASRPSGPGGSYEQYF. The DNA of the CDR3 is TGTGCCAGCAGACCTTCCGGACCGGGAGGGAGTTACGAGCAGTACTTC.

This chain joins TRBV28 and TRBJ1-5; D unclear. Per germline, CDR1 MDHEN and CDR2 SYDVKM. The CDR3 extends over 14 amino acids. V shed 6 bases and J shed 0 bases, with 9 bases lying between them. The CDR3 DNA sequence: TGTGCCAGCAGCTCCAGCTATAGCAATCAGCCCCAGCATTTT. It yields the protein CASSSSYSNQPQHF.

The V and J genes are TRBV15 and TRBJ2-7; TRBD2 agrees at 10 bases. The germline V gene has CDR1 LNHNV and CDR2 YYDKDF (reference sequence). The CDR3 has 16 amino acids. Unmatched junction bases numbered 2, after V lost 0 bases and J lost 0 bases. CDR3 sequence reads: CATSRDSGRSSYEQYF. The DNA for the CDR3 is TGTGCCACCAGCAGAGATAGCGGGAGGAGCTCCTACGAGCAGTACTTC.

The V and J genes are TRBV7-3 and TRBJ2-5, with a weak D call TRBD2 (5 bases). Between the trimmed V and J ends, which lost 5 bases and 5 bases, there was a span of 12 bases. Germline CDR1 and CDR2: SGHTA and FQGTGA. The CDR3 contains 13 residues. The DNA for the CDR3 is TGTGCCAGCAGCCGTTGGAGGAAGGAGACCCAGTACTTC. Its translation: CASSRWRKETQYF.

The CDR3 protein is CASSLDGQGKSAFF. The DNA of the CDR3 is TGTGCCAGCAGCTTAGATGGGCAGGGGAAGTCCGCTTTCTTT. The V gene is TRBV7-9, the J gene TRBJ1-1; D perhaps matches TRBD1 (6 bases). CDR1 and CDR2 from the germline V gene are SEHNR and FQNEAQ (reference sequence). The CDR3 sequence is 14 residues long. Trimming removed 1 base from V and 11 bases from J, with 17 bases in between.

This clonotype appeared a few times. The CDR3 DNA reads as TGTGCCAGCAGAAGGACCGAGGAGACCCAGTACTTC. It translates to CASRRTEETQYF. This chain joins TRBV28 and TRBJ2-5, with no clear D. The V gene's germline CDR1 is MDHEN and CDR2 SYDVKM. Trimming removed 6 bases from V and 5 bases from J, with 10 bases in between. There are 12 residues in the CDR3.

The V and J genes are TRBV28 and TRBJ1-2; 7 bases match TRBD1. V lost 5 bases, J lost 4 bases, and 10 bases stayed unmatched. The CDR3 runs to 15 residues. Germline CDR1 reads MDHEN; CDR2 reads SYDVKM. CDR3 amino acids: CASSARDRVFYGYTF. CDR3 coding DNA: TGTGCCAGCAGTGCACGGGACAGAGTATTCTATGGCTACACCTTC.